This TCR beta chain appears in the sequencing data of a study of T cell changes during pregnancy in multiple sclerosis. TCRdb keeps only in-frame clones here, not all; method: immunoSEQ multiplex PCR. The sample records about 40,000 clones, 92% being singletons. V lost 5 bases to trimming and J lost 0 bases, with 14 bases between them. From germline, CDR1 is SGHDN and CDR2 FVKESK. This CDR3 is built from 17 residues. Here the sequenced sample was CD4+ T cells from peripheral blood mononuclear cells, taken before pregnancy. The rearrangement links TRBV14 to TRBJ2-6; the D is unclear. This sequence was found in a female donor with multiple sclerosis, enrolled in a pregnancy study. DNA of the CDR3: TGTGCCAGCAGCAAGACGAGGCAGAGCTCTGGGGCCAACGTCCTGACTTTC. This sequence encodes CASSKTRQSSGANVLTF.